A selection of T cell receptor beta chains follows, all from one sample in a study of T cell responses to AZD1222 COVID-19 vaccine. Repertoires were generated with immunoSEQ multiplex PCR, while TCRdb's copy carries only in-frame clones and drops some. Here the sample spans about 170,000 clones, about nine tenths being singletons. The sequenced sample was peripheral blood, obtained on day 0 of AZD1222 vaccination. The receptor set was obtained from an adult in good health. Both conserved end residues are trimmed from each CDR3. Clone size is stated in some rows and not others, as once, few, many or a class when expanded.

>TRBJ2-5|TRBV12-3/TRBV12-4|.
ASRPDEPETQY
>TRBJ2-7|TRBV7-3|.
ASSLGGRSYEQY
>TRBJ1-5|TRBV7-6|.
ASSSGQGINQPQH
>TRBJ1-2|TRBV6-5|.
ASSYSGTGNYGYT
>TRBJ2-7|TRBV27|.
ASSPGDTLAGQY
>TRBJ2-7|TRBV5-1|.
ASSLASGTGGLYEQY
>TRBJ1-1|TRBV19|.
ASSTGTGKAF
>TRBJ1-1|TRBV7-9|.
ASSLDMNTEAF
>TRBJ1-1|TRBV5-4|.
ASSLNANAEQD
>TRBJ1-1|TRBV5-1|once
ASSLLGGEAF
>TRBJ2-7|TRBV7-9|once
ASSRRIGTGIYEQY
>TRBJ1-5|TRBV5-4|.
ASSLPTGPRQPQH
>TRBJ2-3|TRBV30|.
PLHPHMDTQY
>TRBJ1-5|TRBV18|.
ASSPTGQGTNQPQH
>TRBJ1-3|TRBV2|.
ASSSSGAGNTIY
>TRBJ2-7|TRBV6-1|once
ASSEAWHGQGYEQY
>TRBJ2-7|TRBV11-2|.
ASRYSGTEQY
>TRBJ1-1|TRBV4-3|.
ASSQGAALNTEAF
>TRBJ1-2|TRBV19|.
ASSAGGIGYT
>TRBJ1-5|TRBV6-1|.
ASKVGNQPQH
>TRBJ1-3|TRBV19|.
ASSQLSGNTIY
>TRBJ2-1|TRBV11-2|.
ASSTSGGRSYNEQF
>TRBJ1-2|TRBV19|.
ASSFGQGINYGYT
>TRBJ2-5|TRBV3-1/TRBV3-2|.
ASSQDRTSGGGETQY
>TRBJ2-1|TRBV5-4|.
ASSKTSGNYNEQF
>TRBJ1-5|TRBV10-3|.
AISESRGGALSNQPQH
>TRBJ1-1|TRBV7-3|.
ASSLTQNTEAF
>TRBJ2-5|TRBV9|.
ASSRAPSLQETQY
>TRBJ2-7|TRBV9|once
ASSVGGTAYEQY
>TRBJ2-1|TRBV5-6|once
ASSRDPTYNEQF
>TRBJ2-1|TRBV19|.
ASSIVPGQDNEQF
>TRBJ1-3|TRBV12-5|.
ASGWEHSGNTIY
>TRBJ2-7|TRBV20-1|.
SASGYEQY
>TRBJ1-6|TRBV11-2|.
ASSPTGTGPSPLH
>TRBJ1-3|TRBV5-1|.
ASSLDTGGSGNTIY
>TRBJ1-2|TRBV4-2|.
ASSQEVQGAKGNGYT
>TRBJ1-6|TRBV30|.
AWSVEGAGSPLH
>TRBJ1-3|TRBV7-9|.
ASSDNRGDGNTIY
>TRBJ1-1|TRBV3-1/TRBV3-2|.
ASSQDTGGRAF
>TRBJ2-7|TRBV27|.
ASSFQGGVLAYEQY
>TRBJ1-6|TRBV7-2|.
ARSRDRDSPLH
>TRBJ2-1|TRBV12-5|.
ASGMGRGLFNEQF
>TRBJ1-5|TRBV4-2|.
ASSQDTGISNQPQH